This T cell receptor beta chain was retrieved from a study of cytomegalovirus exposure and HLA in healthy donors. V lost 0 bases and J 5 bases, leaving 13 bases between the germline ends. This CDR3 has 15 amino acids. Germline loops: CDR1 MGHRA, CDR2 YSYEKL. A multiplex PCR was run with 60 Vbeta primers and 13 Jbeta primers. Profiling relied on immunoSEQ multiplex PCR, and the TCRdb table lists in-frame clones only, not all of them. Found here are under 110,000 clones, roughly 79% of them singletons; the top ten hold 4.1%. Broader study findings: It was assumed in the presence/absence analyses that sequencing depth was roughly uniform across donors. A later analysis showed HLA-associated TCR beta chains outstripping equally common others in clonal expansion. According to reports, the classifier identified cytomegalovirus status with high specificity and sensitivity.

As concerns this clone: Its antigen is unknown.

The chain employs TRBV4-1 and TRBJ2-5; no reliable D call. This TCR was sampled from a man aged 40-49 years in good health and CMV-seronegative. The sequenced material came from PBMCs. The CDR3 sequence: CASSQDSARTETQYF. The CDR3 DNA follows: TGCGCCAGCAGCCAAGATAGTGCTAGAACTGAGACCCAGTACTTC.